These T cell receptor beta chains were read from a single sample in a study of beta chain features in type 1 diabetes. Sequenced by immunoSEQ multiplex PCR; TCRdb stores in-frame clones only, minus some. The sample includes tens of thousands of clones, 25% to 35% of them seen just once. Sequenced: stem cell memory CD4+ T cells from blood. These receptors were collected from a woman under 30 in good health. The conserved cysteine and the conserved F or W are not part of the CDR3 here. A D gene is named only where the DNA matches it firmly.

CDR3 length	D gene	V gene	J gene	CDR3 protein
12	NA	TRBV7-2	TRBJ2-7	ASSPTGAQVEQY
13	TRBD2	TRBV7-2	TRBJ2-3	ASRQGGVLADTQY
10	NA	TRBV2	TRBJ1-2	ASSEGWGENT
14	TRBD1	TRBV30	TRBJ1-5	AWSKGAGRRDQPQH
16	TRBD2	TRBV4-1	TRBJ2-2	ASSQEGVGLGRSGELF
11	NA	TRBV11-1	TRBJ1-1	ASSPLWNTEAF
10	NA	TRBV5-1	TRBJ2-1	ASRPRGNEQF
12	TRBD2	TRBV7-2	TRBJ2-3	ASSQTTSMDTQY
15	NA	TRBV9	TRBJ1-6	ASSDFPGGLPNSPLH
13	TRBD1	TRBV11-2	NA	ASSSLDRVTYEQY
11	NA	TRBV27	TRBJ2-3	ASSLERGDTQY
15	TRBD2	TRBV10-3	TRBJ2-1	AITKGISGSADNEQF
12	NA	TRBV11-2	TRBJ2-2	ASSLTGLTGELF
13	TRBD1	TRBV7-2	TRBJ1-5	ASSAGQPSNQPQH
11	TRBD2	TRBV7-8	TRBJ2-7	ASSLDAGGQQY
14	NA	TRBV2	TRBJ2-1	ASSMGRWEQFYEQF
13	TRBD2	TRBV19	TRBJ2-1	ASSILAGGSDEQF
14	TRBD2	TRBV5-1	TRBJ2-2	ASSLAPSGPTGELF
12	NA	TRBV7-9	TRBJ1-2	ASSLDPSYYGYT
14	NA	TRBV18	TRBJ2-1	ASSPSPGPLYNEQF
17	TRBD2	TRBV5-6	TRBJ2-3	ASSLAGGLPTPNTDTQY
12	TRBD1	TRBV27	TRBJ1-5	ASSPTGGGQPQH
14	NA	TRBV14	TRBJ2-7	ASSQDGQSVTYEQY
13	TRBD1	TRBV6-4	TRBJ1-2	ASSEGTGPGYGYT
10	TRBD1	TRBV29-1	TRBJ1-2	SDKGANYGYT
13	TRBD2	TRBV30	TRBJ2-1	AWSVFGGGYNEQF
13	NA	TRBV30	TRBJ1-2	AWSAAGAGNYGYT
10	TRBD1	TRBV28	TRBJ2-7	ASSGQGWEQY
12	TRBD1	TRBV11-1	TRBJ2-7	ASSIGTGFYEQY
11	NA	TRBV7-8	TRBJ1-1	ASSPTENTEAF
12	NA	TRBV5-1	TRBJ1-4	ASTAGGTNEKLF
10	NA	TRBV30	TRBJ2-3	AWSQSTDTQY
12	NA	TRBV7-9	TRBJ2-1	ASSLGLAQDEQF
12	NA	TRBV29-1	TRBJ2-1	SVDLGRGYNEQF
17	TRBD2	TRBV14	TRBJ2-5	ASSHRRDSLAGVSETQY
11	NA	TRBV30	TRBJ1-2	AWGLQGSGGYT
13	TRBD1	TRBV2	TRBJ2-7	ASRIPGQGAYEQY
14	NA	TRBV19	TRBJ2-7	ASSMKDSAYTHEQY
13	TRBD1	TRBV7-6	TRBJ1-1	ASSLDGTENTEAF
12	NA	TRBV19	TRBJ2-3	ASTYGRGTDTQY
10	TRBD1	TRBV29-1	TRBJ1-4	SMTGGDEKLF
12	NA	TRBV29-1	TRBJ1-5	SVQPGDSNQPQH
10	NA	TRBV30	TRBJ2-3	AWNRGTDTQY
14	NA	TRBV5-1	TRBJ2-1	ASSLVPSGAYNEQF
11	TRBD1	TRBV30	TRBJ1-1	AWSRTGGTEAF
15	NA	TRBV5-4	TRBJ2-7	ASSLAAGSDRGREQY
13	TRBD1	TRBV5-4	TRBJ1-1	ASSLVTGGGTEAF
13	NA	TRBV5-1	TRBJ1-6	ASSLAGGTNSPLH
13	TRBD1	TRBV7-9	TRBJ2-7	AVRTGVLSSYEQY
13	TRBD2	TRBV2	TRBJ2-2	ASSPAGGRTGELF
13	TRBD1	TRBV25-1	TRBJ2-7	ASSTMTGSSYEQY
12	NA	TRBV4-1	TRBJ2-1	ASSQDRGGPQEF
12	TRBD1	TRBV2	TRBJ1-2	ASSPDRGSYGYT